Listed below are T cell receptor beta chains from one sample, sequenced in a study of T cell repertoires in urothelial bladder cancer. Profiled with immunoSEQ multiplex PCR; TCRdb holds only in-frame clones, not every one. The sample includes fewer than 10,000 clones, less than 75% of them seen just once. Input material: tumor-infiltrating cells from bladder cancer. Source of these receptors: a human donor with urothelial carcinoma. CDR3s include the opening cysteine and the closing phenylalanine or tryptophan. Fields, in order: clone size, D gene, J gene, V gene, CDR3 protein, CDR3 DNA. D genes are given only for firm matches. Part of the rows lack a size; the others show once, few, many or a class for expanded clones.

. | TRBD1 | TRBJ1-1 | TRBV2 | CASSVGQGIPEAFF | TGTGCCAGCAGTGTGGGACAGGGTATCCCTGAAGCTTTCTTT
. | TRBD1 | TRBJ2-7 | TRBV7-9 | CASSLGTGVHEQYF | TGTGCCAGCAGCTTAGGGACAGGGGTTCACGAGCAGTACTTC
. | TRBD2 | TRBJ2-7 | TRBV19 | CASSHRLAEYEQYF | TGTGCCAGTAGCCATAGACTAGCAGAGTACGAGCAGTACTTC
. | . | TRBJ2-3 | TRBV2 | CASSEALAGATDTQYF | TGTGCCAGCAGTGAAGCGCTCGCGGGGGCCACAGATACGCAGTATTTT
. | TRBD2 | TRBJ2-3 | TRBV5-4 | CASSLAGGADTQYF | TGTGCCAGCAGCTTAGCGGGGGGAGCAGATACGCAGTATTTT
many | . | TRBJ1-1 | TRBV4-2 | CASSQESGLNTEAFF | TGTGCCAGCAGCCAAGAATCTGGGTTGAACACTGAAGCTTTCTTT
large | TRBD1 | TRBJ2-1 | TRBV4-2 | CASSQERSGTGRQQFF | TGTGCCAGCAGCCAAGAGAGGTCCGGGACAGGGAGGCAGCAGTTCTTC
. | . | TRBJ2-3 | TRBV6-6 | CASRRSGDTQYF | TGTGCCAGTCGGAGGTCCGGGGATACGCAGTATTTT
. | . | TRBJ2-1 | TRBV29-1 | CSVVPGATNEQFF | TGCAGCGTTGTCCCCGGGGCCACCAATGAGCAGTTCTTC
. | . | TRBJ1-3 | TRBV9 | CASSVGVYSGNTIYF | TGTGCCAGCAGCGTAGGGGTCTACTCTGGAAACACCATATATTTT
. | . | TRBJ1-2 | TRBV11-2 | CASSLDFGTDTF | TGTGCCAGCAGCTTAGATTTCGGGACTGACACCTTC
. | . | TRBJ1-6 | TRBV4-2 | CASSQDPGGLNSPLHF | TGTGCCAGCAGCCAAGATCCGGGGGGGCTTAATTCACCCCTCCACTTT
. | . | TRBJ1-1 | TRBV15 | CATSRDGANTEAFF | TGTGCCACCAGCAGAGATGGCGCGAACACTGAAGCTTTCTTT
. | . | TRBJ2-2 | TRBV2 | CASSFYTGELFF | TGTGCCAGCAGTTTTTACACCGGGGAGCTGTTTTTT
few | . | TRBJ2-7 | TRBV2 | CASSESWGGSYEQYF | TGTGCCAGCAGTGAATCGTGGGGAGGCTCCTACGAGCAGTACTTC
once | . | TRBJ2-2 | TRBV10-3 | CAISEGALNTGELFF | TGTGCCATCAGTGAGGGGGCTTTGAACACCGGGGAGCTGTTTTTT
few | . | TRBJ1-3 | TRBV2 | CASSDSRSGNTIYF | TGTGCCAGCAGTGATAGCAGGAGTGGAAACACCATATATTTT
. | . | TRBJ2-2 | TRBV30 | CASQTKKPGELFF | TGTGCCAGCCAAACCAAAAAACCCGGGGAGCTGTTTTTT
medium-sized | . | TRBJ2-4 | TRBV25-1 | CASSEAGRSQNIQYF | TGTGCCAGCAGTGAGGCAGGAAGGAGTCAAAACATTCAGTACTTC
medium-sized | . | TRBJ2-1 | TRBV5-1 | CASSLVGLSYNEQFF | TGCGCCAGCAGCTTGGTGGGACTGTCCTACAATGAGCAGTTCTTC
few | . | TRBJ1-5 | TRBV21-1 | CASSPGLWGNPSNQPQHF | TGTGCCAGCAGCCCAGGATTATGGGGGAACCCCAGCAATCAGCCCCAGCATTTT
many | . | TRBJ2-3 | TRBV10-3 | CAISPLVSGAQDTQYF | TGTGCCATCAGCCCTCTCGTTTCGGGGGCGCAAGATACGCAGTATTTT
. | TRBD1 | TRBJ1-1 | TRBV11-2 | CASRPGGRLNTEAFF | TGTGCCAGCAGGCCAGGGGGACGGCTGAACACTGAAGCTTTCTTT
. | TRBD2 | TRBJ2-2 | TRBV5-6 | CASSSLTSGAPGELFF | TGTGCCAGCAGCTCCCTTACTAGCGGGGCTCCCGGGGAGCTGTTTTTT
. | TRBD1 | TRBJ2-7 | TRBV14 | CASSKRQGGHEQYF | TGTGCCAGCAGCAAACGACAGGGGGGACACGAGCAGTACTTC
. | . | TRBJ1-2 | TRBV14 | CASSQERLGGYTF | TGTGCCAGCAGCCAAGAAAGGTTGGGGGGCTACACCTTC